The 20 T cell receptor beta chains given below trace back to one sample, sequenced in a study of blood T cell repertoires in COVID-19. Here immunoSEQ multiplex PCR was the method, and the copy in TCRdb shows in-frame clones only, minus some. The sample lists under 400,000 clones; about 91% were seen once. Sequenced sample: peripheral blood. The receptors were gathered from a woman in her 30s with COVID-19, enrolled during active disease.

This clone was observed once. CDR3 loop: CASSNLAGTEAFF. The CDR3, as DNA: TGTGCCAGCAGCAACTTAGCCGGGACTGAAGCTTTCTTT. The chain uses TRBV7-2 and TRBJ1-1, with D unclear. Germline V gives CDR1 SGHTA, CDR2 FQGNSA. The CDR3 spans 13 residues. V was pared by 5 bases and J by 5 bases, with 12 bases between.

The gene calls are TRBV15 and TRBJ2-2, with TRBD2 matching over 11 bases. This CDR3 region has 16 residues. Germline CDR1 is LNHNV and CDR2 is YYDKDF (reference sequence). J gave up 6 bases and V 5 bases, and 8 bases lay outside the gene matches. CDR3 in DNA: TGTGCCACCAGCGTACTAGCGGGGGCTGTCGCCGGGGAGCTGTTTTTT. The encoded protein is CATSVLAGAVAGELFF. The variable domain in full, completed from reference TRBV15 and TRBJ2-2, reads DAMVIQNPRYQVTQFGKPVTLSCSQTLNHNVMYWYQQKSSQAPKLLFHYYDKDFNNEADTPDNFQSRRPNTSFCFLDIRSPGLGDTAMYLCATSVLAGAVAGELFFGEGSRLTVL.

The V call is TRBV29-1, the J call TRBJ1-1; D is uncertain. Trimming shortened V by 4 bases and J by 4 bases, and 10 bases separated the two germline ends. CDR1 SQVTM and CDR2 ANQGSEA come from the germline V gene. CDR3 size: 12 residues. The CDR3 region is CSVAEGATEAFF. CDR3 coding DNA: TGCAGCGTTGCGGAGGGAGCCACTGAAGCTTTCTTT.

This clone was recorded at least ten times. J is TRBJ1-2 and V is TRBV12-3 or TRBV12-4; TRBD1 agrees at 8 bases. With 5 bases clipped from V and 7 bases from J, the junction kept 0 bases outside the gene matches. The CDR3 is made up of 11 amino acids. CDR3 residues: CASSDRGGYTF. The CDR3 DNA sequence: TGTGCCAGCAGTGACAGGGGTGGCTACACCTTC.

The V call is TRBV6-1, the J call TRBJ1-1, with TRBD1 matching 11 bases. The CDR3 runs to 17 residues. Germline V gives CDR1 MNHNS, CDR2 SASEGT. V was pared by 3 bases and J by 1 base, with 7 bases of the junction left unmatched. The CDR3 DNA reads as TGTGCCAGCAGTGACCGTCCCGGGACAGGGGGGAACACTGAAGCTTTCTTT. This sequence encodes CASSDRPGTGGNTEAFF.

The rearrangement links TRBV27 to TRBJ1-2, with D unresolved. Trimming removed 6 bases at V and 3 bases at J, with 17 bases between. The CDR3 has 15 amino acids. The germline V gene encodes CDR1 MNHEY and CDR2 SMNVEV (reference sequence). In DNA form, the CDR3 reads TGTGCCAGCAGCTTCCCCCCGCCCACTTACTATGGCTACACCTTC. This translates into CASSFPPPTYYGYTF.

Comments on this clone: Other DNA sequences in the sample encode the same CDR3. The V gene is TRBV5-1, the J gene TRBJ2-2; 11 nucleotides agree with TRBD1. CDR1 is SGHRS, CDR2 YFSETQ, per germline. V shed 4 bases, J shed 6 bases, and the junction held 2 bases outside the gene matches. The CDR3 has 14 amino acids. The CDR3 nucleotides are TGCGCCAGCAGCCCGGGACAGGGGGCCGGGGAGCTGTTTTTT. Encoded protein: CASSPGQGAGELFF.

The rearrangement links TRBV5-4 to TRBJ2-5; no clear D gene. V was shortened by 0 bases and J by 2 bases, with 5 bases between the two germline ends. CDR3 length equals 13 residues. CDR1 is SGHNT and CDR2 is YYREEE in the germline V gene (reference sequence). This CDR3 is CASSLVQQETQYF. CDR3 sequence (DNA): TGTGCCAGCAGCTTGGTTCAGCAAGAGACCCAGTACTTC.

This sequence joins TRBV2 and TRBJ1-2, with D maybe TRBD1 (5 bases). The germline V gene encodes CDR1 SNHLY and CDR2 FYNNEI. The CDR3 consists of 14 residues. Trimming took 8 bases from V and 4 from J, leaving 17 bases between them. CDR3 sequence (DNA): TGTGCCAGCTTTTCCCAGGGTCCGGGCTATGGCTACACCTTC. Its translation: CASFSQGPGYGYTF. Filled out from reference TRBV2 and TRBJ1-2, the complete variable domain reads EPEVTQTPSHQVTQMGQEVILRCVPISNHLYFYWYRQILGQKVEFLVSFYNNEISEKSEIFDDQFSVERPDGSNFTLKIRSTKLEDSAMYFCASFSQGPGYGYTFGSGTRLTVV.

V usage is TRBV3-1 (or the pseudogene TRBV3-2) and J usage is TRBJ1-6, with 9 bases that match TRBD1. Per germline, CDR1 LGHDT and CDR2 YNNKEL (reference sequence). V lost 4 bases and J lost 13; bases outside the gene matches: 8. The CDR3 is 14 residues long. Here the CDR3 reads CASSRTGVSNPLHF. In DNA form, the CDR3 reads TGTGCCAGCAGCCGGACAGGGGTCAGCAATCCCCTCCACTTT.

The CDR3 region is CASSLVEGLYGYTF. CDR3 in DNA: TGTGCCAGCAGCTTGGTTGAGGGACTCTATGGCTACACCTTC. This chain links TRBV5-4 with TRBJ1-2, with TRBD1 as a possible D gene (5 bases). The V end lost 0 bases, the J end lost 4 bases, and 10 bases lay between the germline ends. CDR1 and CDR2 from the germline V gene are SGHNT and YYREEE (reference sequence). This CDR3 region has 14 residues.

The chain couples TRBV5-1 to TRBJ2-7; D is unresolved. CDR1 is SGHRS and CDR2 is YFSETQ in the germline V gene. CDR3 size: 14 residues. Trimming removed 2 bases from V and 0 bases from J, with 9 bases in between. The CDR3 nucleotides read TGCGCCAGCAGCTTTGGCCCTAGCTCCTACGAGCAGTACTTC. Its protein is CASSFGPSSYEQYF.

Comment on this clone: The sample has other DNA sequences that encode this CDR3 too. The DNA for the CDR3 is TGTGCCAGCTCTCTCGACAGGACTTATCAGCCCCAGCATTTT. This encodes CASSLDRTYQPQHF. The chain carries TRBV18 and TRBJ1-5, with a possible D match to TRBD1 (6 bases). Germline lookup yields CDR1 KGHSH and CDR2 LQKENI. The CDR3 extends over 14 amino acids. V was shortened by 6 bases and J by 5 bases, with 14 bases between the two germline ends.

CDR3 sequence: CASSRSGQFASRPQPQHF. The CDR3, as DNA: TGTGCCAGCAGCCGTTCGGGACAGTTTGCGAGCCGGCCCCAGCCCCAGCATTTT. This rearrangement joins TRBV7-2 to TRBJ1-5; 7 bases line up with TRBD1. The CDR3 extends over 18 amino acids. V was pared by 5 bases and J by 7 bases, with 20 bases of the junction left unmatched. Germline assignment: CDR1 SGHTA and CDR2 FQGNSA.

V gene TRBV15 combines with J gene TRBJ1-1; perhaps TRBD1 as D (5 bases). Trimming shortened V by 5 bases and J by 0 bases, and 10 bases separated the two germline ends. The germline CDR1 and CDR2 sequences are LNHNV and YYDKDF (reference sequence). The CDR3 has 14 amino acids. The CDR3: CATSGDSLNTEAFF. Here the CDR3 DNA reads TGTGCCACCAGCGGTGACAGCCTGAACACTGAAGCTTTCTTT.

V is TRBV3-1 (or the pseudogene TRBV3-2) and J is TRBJ1-3, with 9 bases identical to TRBD1. V gave up 7 bases and J gave up 0 bases; unmatched junction bases: 19. Germline CDR1 is LGHDT and CDR2 is YNNKEL (reference sequence). This CDR3 has 20 amino acids. The CDR3, as DNA: TGTGCCAGCACCTGCGCGGGGACAGGGCCGATTCCCCCCTCTGGAAACACCATATATTTT. This gives the protein CASTCAGTGPIPPSGNTIYF.

The chain employs TRBV25-1 and TRBJ1-6, with 10 nucleotides matching TRBD1. The germline V gene encodes CDR1 MGHDK and CDR2 SYGVNS. There are 14 residues in the CDR3. The J segment lost 9 bases and the V segment lost 7 bases, leaving 6 bases of the junction unmatched. CDR3 protein: CASKAGQGTSPLHF. Here the CDR3 DNA reads TGTGCCAGCAAGGCGGGACAGGGGACTTCACCCCTCCACTTT.

The chain combines TRBV11-2 with TRBJ2-6; D unclear. Trimming stripped 1 base from V and 0 bases from J, with 4 bases between. The CDR3 runs 15 residues. Germline lookup yields CDR1 SGHAT and CDR2 FQNNGV. CDR3 in DNA: TGTGCCAGCAGCTTAGGAGTCTCTGGGGCCAACGTCCTGACTTTC. Amino acids: CASSLGVSGANVLTF.

The chain couples TRBV6-5 to TRBJ1-4, with D perhaps matching TRBD1 (5 bases). V was shortened by 0 bases and J by 4 bases, with 9 bases between the two germline ends. Germline-derived CDR1 and CDR2 are MNHEY and SVGAGI. This CDR3 contains 15 residues. As DNA, the CDR3 is TGTGCCAGCAGTTACTCGGGACTGAATAATGAAAAACTGTTTTTT. This sequence encodes CASSYSGLNNEKLFF.

This chain joins TRBV4-1 and TRBJ2-7; a weak D match, TRBD1 (6 bases). Germline loops: CDR1 MGHRA, CDR2 YSYEKL. The CDR3 is made up of 13 amino acids. Trimming cost V 2 bases and J 3 bases, with 8 bases left between them. The CDR3 loop reads CASSQRGGYEQYF. In nucleotides, the CDR3 is TGCGCCAGCAGCCAAAGAGGGGGCTACGAGCAGTACTTC.